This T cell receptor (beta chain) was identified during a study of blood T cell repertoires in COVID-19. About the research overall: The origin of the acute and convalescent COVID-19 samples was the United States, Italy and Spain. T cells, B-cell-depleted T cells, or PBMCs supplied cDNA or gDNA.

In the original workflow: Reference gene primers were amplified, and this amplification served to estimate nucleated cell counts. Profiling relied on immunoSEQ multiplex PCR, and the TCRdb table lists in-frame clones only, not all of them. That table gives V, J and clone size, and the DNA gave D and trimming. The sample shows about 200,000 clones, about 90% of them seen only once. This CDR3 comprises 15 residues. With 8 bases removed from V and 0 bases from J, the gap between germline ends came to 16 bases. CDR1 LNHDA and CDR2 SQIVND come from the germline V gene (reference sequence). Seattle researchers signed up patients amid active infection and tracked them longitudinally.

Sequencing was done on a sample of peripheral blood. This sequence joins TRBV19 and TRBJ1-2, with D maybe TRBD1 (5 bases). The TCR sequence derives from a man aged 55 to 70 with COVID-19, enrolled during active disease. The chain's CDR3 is CASRITGAANYGYTF. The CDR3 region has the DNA TGTGCCAGTCGAATAACAGGCGCCGCTAACTATGGCTACACCTTC.